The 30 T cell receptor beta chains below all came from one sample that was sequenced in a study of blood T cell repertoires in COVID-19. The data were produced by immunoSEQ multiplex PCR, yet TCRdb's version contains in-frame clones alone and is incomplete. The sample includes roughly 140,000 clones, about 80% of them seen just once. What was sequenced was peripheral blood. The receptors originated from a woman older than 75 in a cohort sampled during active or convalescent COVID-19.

The CDR3 nucleotides read TGCGCCAGCAGACCAGGGGGAACTAATGAAAAACTGTTTTTT. Translation gives CASRPGGTNEKLFF. The chain uses TRBV5-1 and TRBJ1-4; TRBD1 matches at 7 bases. CDR3 length: 14 amino acids. V lost 5 bases, J lost 1 base, and 2 bases stayed unmatched. From germline, CDR1 is SGHRS and CDR2 YFSETQ.

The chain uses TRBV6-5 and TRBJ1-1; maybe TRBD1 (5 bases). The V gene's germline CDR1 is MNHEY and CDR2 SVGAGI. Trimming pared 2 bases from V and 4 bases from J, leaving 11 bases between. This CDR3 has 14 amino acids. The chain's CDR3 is CASSYGGDFTEAFF. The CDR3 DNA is TGTGCCAGCAGTTACGGGGGGGACTTCACTGAAGCTTTCTTT.

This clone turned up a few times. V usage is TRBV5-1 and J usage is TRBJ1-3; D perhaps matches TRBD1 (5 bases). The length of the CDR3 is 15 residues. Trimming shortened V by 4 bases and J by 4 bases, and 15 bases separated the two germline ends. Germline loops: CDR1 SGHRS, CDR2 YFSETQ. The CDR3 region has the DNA TGCGCCAGCAGCCAGACAGTATCGAGGGGAAACACCATATATTTT. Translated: CASSQTVSRGNTIYF.

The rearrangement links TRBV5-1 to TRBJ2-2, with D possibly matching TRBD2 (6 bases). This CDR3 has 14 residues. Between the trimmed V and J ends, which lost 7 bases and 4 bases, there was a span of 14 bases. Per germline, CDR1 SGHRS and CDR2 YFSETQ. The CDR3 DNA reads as TGCGCCAGCCGGGGGACGGTCGGCACCGGGGAGCTGTTTTTT. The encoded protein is CASRGTVGTGELFF.

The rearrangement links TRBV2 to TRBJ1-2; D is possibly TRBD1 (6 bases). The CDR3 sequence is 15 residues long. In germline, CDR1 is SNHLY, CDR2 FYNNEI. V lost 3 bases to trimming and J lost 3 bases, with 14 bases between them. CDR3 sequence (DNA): TGTGCCAGCAGTGAGATGCGGGGGCCGGACTATGGCTACACCTTC. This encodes CASSEMRGPDYGYTF.

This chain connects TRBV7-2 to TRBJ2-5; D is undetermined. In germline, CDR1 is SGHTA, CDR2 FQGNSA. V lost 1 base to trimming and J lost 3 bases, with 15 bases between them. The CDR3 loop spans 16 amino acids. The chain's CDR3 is CASSLGYTRREETQYF. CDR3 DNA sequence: TGTGCCAGCAGCTTAGGGTACACGCGGCGCGAAGAGACCCAGTACTTC.

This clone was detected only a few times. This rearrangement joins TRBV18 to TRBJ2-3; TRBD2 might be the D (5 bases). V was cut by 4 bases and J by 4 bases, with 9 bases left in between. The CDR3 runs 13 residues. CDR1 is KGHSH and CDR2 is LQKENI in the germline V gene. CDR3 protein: CASSLRAADTQYF. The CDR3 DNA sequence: TGTGCCAGCTCACTGAGGGCCGCAGATACGCAGTATTTT.

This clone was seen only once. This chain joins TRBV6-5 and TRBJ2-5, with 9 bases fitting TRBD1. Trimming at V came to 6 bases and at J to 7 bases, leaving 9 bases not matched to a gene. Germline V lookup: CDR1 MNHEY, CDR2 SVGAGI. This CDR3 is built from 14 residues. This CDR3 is CASRAQGARVTQYF. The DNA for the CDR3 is TGTGCCAGCAGGGCACAGGGGGCGCGGGTGACCCAGTACTTC.

The CDR3 DNA follows: TGTGCCAGCAGCTTATCGCCTAGCCTGAATACGCAGTATTTT. Residues: CASSLSPSLNTQYF. This chain uses TRBV7-2 with TRBJ2-3; weak D call: TRBD2 (5 bases). V lost 2 bases to trimming and J lost 7 bases, with 13 bases between them. This CDR3 region has 14 residues. Germline CDR1 reads SGHTA; CDR2 reads FQGNSA.

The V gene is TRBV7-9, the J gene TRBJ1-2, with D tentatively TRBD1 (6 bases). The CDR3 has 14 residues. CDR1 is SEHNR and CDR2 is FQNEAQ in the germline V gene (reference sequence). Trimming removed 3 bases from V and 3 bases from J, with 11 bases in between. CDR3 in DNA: TGTGCCAGCAGCTTCAGGGGTCATGACTATGGCTACACCTTC. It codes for CASSFRGHDYGYTF.

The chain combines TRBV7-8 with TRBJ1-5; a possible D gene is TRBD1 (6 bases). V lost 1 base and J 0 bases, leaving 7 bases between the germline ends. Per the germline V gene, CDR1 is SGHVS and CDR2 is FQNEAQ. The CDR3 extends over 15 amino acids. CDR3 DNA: TGTGCCAGCAGCTTAGGGACAGTTAGCAATCAGCCCCAGCATTTT. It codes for CASSLGTVSNQPQHF.

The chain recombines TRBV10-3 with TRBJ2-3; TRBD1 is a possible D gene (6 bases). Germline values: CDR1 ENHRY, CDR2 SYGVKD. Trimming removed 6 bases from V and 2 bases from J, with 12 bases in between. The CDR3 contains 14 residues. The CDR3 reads CAIREDRDTDTQYF. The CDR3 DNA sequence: TGTGCCATCAGGGAGGACAGAGACACAGATACGCAGTATTTT.

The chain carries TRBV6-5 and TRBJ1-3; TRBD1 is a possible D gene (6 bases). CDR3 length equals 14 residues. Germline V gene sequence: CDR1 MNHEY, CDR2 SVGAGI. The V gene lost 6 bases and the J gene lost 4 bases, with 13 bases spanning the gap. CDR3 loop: CASREQGSGNTIYF. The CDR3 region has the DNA TGTGCCAGCAGAGAGCAGGGGAGCGGAAACACCATATATTTT.

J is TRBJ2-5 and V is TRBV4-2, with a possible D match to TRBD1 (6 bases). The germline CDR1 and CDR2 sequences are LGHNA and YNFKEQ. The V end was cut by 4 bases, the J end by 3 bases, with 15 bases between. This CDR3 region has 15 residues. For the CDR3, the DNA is TGTGCCAGCAGCCCTGACGCAGGGGAAAAAGAGACCCAGTACTTC. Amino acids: CASSPDAGEKETQYF.

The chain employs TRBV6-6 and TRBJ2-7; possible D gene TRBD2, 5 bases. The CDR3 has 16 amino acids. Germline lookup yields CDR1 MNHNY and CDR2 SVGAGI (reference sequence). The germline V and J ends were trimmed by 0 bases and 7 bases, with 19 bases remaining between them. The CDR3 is CASSYSPGSVSGEQYV. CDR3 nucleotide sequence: TGTGCCAGCAGTTACTCCCCCGGGTCCGTTTCGGGAGAGCAGTACGTC.

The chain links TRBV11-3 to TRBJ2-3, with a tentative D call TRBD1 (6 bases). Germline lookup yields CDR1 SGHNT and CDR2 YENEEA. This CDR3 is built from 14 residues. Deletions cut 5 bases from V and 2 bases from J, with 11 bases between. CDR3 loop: CASSHGQLTDTQYF. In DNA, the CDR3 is TGTGCCAGCAGCCATGGACAGCTCACAGATACGCAGTATTTT.

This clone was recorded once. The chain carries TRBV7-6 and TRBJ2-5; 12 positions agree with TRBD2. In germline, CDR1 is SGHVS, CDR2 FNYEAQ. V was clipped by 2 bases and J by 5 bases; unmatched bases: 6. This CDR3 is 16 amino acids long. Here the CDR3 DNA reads TGTGCCAGCAGCTTACTAGCGGGGGGGCCAGGGGAGACCCAGTACTTC. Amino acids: CASSLLAGGPGETQYF.

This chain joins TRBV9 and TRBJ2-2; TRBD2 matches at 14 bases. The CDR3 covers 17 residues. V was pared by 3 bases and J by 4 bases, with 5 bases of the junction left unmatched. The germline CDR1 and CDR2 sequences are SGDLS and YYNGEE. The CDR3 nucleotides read TGTGCCAGCAGCGCTCCGGGACTAGCGGGGGCCACCGGGGAGCTGTTTTTT. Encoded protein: CASSAPGLAGATGELFF. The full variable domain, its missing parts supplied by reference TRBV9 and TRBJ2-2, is DSGVTQTPKHLITATGQRVTLRCSPRSGDLSVYWYQQSLDQGLQFLIQYYNGEERAKGNILERFSAQQFPDLHSELNLSSLELGDSALYFCASSAPGLAGATGELFFGEGSRLTVL.

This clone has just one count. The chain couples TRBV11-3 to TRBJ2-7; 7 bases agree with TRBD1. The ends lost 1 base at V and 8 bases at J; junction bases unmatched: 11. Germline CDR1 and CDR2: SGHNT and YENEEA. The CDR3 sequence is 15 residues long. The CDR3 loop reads CASSLGETGNLQQYF. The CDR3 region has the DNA TGTGCCAGCAGCTTAGGGGAGACAGGGAACCTCCAGCAGTACTTC.

CDR3 sequence reads: CASSSGASEGGARELFF. The CDR3 region has the DNA TGTGCCAGCAGCTCCGGGGCCTCGGAAGGAGGGGCCCGGGAGCTGTTTTTT. The rearrangement links TRBV9 to TRBJ2-2; the D gene is possibly TRBD2 (6 bases). The germline V gene has CDR1 SGDLS and CDR2 YYNGEE. V was pared by 4 bases and J by 9 bases, with 25 bases between. The CDR3 loop spans 17 amino acids.

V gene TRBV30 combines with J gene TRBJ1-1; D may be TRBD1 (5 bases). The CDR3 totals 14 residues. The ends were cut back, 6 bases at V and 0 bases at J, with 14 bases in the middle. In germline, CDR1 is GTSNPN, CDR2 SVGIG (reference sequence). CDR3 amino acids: CACLRQIMNTEAFF. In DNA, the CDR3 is TGTGCCTGCCTCCGACAGATCATGAACACTGAAGCTTTCTTT. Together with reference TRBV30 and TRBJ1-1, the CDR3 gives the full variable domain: SQTIHQWPATLVQPVGSPLSLECTVEGTSNPNLYWYRQAAGRGLQLLFYSVGIGQISSEVPQNLSASRPQDRQFILSSKKLLLSDSGFYLCACLRQIMNTEAFFGQGTRLTVV.

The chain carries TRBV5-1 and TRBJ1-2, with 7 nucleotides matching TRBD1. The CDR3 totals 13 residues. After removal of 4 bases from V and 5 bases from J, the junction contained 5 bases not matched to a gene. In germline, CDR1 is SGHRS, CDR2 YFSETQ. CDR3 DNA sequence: TGCGCCAGCAGCCCCGGGACAGCTTATGGCTACACCTTC. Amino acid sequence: CASSPGTAYGYTF.

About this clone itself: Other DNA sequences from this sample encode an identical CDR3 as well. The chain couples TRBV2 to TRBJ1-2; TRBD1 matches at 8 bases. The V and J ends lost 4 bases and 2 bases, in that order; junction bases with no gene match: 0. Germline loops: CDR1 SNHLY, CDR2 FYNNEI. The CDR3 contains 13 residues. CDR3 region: CASSGQGNYGYTF. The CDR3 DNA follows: TGTGCCAGCAGTGGACAGGGGAACTATGGCTACACCTTC.

The CDR3 nucleotides read TGTGCCAGCAGCCAAGATGGCGGGGGGTTAACAGATACGCAGTATTTT. Amino acids: CASSQDGGGLTDTQYF. This sequence joins TRBV4-2 and TRBJ2-3, with 8 bases matching TRBD2. The V gene end was trimmed by 0 bases and the J gene end by 3 bases; junction bases not matched to a gene: 5. CDR1 LGHNA and CDR2 YNFKEQ come from the germline V gene. The CDR3 is made up of 16 amino acids.

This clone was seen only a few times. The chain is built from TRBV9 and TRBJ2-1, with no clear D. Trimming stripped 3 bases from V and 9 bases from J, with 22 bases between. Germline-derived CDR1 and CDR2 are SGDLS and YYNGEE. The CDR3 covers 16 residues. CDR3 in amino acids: CASSGPESQVFGEQFF. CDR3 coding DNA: TGTGCCAGCAGCGGCCCCGAGAGCCAGGTTTTTGGTGAGCAGTTCTTC.

CDR3 loop: CASSVGLGMLRGTNVLTF. CDR3 nucleotide sequence: TGTGCCAGCAGCGTAGGGCTAGGGATGTTAAGGGGGACCAACGTCCTGACTTTC. The V call is TRBV9, the J call TRBJ2-6, with D perhaps TRBD1 (6 bases). Trimming left V 0 bases short and J 8 bases short, with 21 bases between. The CDR3 is 18 amino acids. The germline gives CDR1 SGDLS, CDR2 YYNGEE.

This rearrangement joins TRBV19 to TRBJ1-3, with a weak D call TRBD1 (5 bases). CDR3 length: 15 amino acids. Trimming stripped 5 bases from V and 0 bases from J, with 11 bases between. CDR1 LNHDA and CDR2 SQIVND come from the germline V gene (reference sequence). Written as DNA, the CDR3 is TGTGCCAGTAGTTCCGACAGCTACTCTGGAAACACCATATATTTT. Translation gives CASSSDSYSGNTIYF.

The CDR3 region has the DNA TGTGCCAGCAGCCCGGGACTAGCGGGGGGGCCGAATACGCAGTATTTT. It translates to CASSPGLAGGPNTQYF. This chain uses TRBV5-6 with TRBJ2-3, with TRBD2 identical over 16 bases. Trimming at V came to 4 bases and at J to 7 bases, leaving 6 bases not matched to a gene. Germline CDR1 and CDR2: SGHDT and YYEEEE. The CDR3 loop spans 16 amino acids.

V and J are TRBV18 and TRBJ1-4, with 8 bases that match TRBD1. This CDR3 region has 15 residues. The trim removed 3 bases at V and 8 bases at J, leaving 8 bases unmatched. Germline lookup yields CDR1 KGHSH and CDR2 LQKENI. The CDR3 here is CASSPRQGRGEKLFF. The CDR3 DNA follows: TGTGCCAGCTCACCGAGACAGGGGAGAGGGGAAAAACTGTTTTTT.

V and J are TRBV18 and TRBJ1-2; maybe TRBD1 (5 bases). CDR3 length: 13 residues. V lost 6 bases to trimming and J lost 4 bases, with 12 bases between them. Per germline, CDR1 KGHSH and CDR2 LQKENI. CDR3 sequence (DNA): TGTGCCAGCTCCCTCGACAGAGGCTATGGCTACACCTTC. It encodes CASSLDRGYGYTF.